The 26 T cell receptor beta chains below all came from one sample that was sequenced in a study of T cells in women clearing cervical HPV infection. Data came from immunoSEQ multiplex PCR; TCRdb stores just in-frame clones and leaves some out. The clone table shows approximately 40,000 clones, with the ten largest holding 7.6%. The sample consisted of blood buffy coat. These receptors all stem from a woman between 18 and 70 years old with a cervical HPV16 infection that either progressed to CIN3+ or cleared (not recorded which).

As concerns this clone: One end of the junction varies from germline; a read error may be responsible. The sequenced fragment ends 3 residues before the CDR3 boundary, so the rest is inferred from the germline J gene. The chain joins TRBV7-2 to TRBJ2-1; D may be TRBD2 (5 bases). CDR1 SGHTA and CDR2 FQGNSA come from the germline V gene. The CDR3 extends over 13 amino acids. The covered CDR3 bases are TGTGCCAGCAGCCTAGCATCCTCCCATGAG. It codes for CASSLASSHE. The CDR3 as a whole reads CASSLASSHEQFF.

As to this clone: An end of the junction does not agree with germline; a read error may underlie this. Sequencing ends 3 residues short of the CDR3 end; the germline J gene provides the rest. This chain links TRBV6-1 with TRBJ2-7, with 8 bases fitting TRBD1. The CDR3 runs 14 residues. CDR1 is MNHNS, CDR2 SASEGT, per germline. The covered CDR3 bases are TGTGCCAGCGGTGAGGACAGGGATCCCTACGAG. Its protein is CASGEDRDPYE. The whole CDR3 region reads CASGEDRDPYEQYF.

A remark on this clone: The DNA ends 3 residues before the CDR3 does, and the rest of the CDR3 is filled in from the germline J gene. This rearrangement joins TRBV27 to TRBJ1-2; 7 bases align to TRBD1. J gave up 2 bases and V 4 bases, and 7 bases lay outside the gene matches. Germline lookup yields CDR1 MNHEY and CDR2 SMNVEV (reference sequence). There are 15 residues in the CDR3. CDR3 loop: CASSSDRDGNYGYTF. The CDR3 bases that were read are TGTGCCAGCAGTTCCGACAGGGATGGAAACTATGGC.

The CDR3 DNA, read in part, is TGTGCCAGCAGTGCGCCGGGGGTCCAGCCC. This gives the protein CASSAPGVQP. The entire CDR3 protein reads CASSAPGVQPQHF. The rearrangement links TRBV6-1 to TRBJ1-5; tentative D call: TRBD1 (5 bases). The read is 3 residues too short to cover the CDR3 end, so that end is filled in from the germline J gene. This CDR3 contains 13 residues. The germline V gene has CDR1 MNHNS and CDR2 SASEGT. Trimming took 4 bases from V and 7 from J, leaving 11 bases between them.

A word on this clone: The read gets to within 3 residues of the CDR3 end, and the germline J gene fills in the rest. The rearrangement links TRBV7-3 to TRBJ1-2, with 9 bases that match TRBD1. Germline V gives CDR1 SGHTA, CDR2 FQGTGA. The CDR3 has 15 amino acids. The ends lost 5 bases at V and 4 bases at J; junction bases unmatched: 8. CDR3 bases read: TGTGCCAGCAGCCCTACAGGGGGCTCGGGCTATGGC. Its protein is CASSPTGGSGYG. The full CDR3 protein reads CASSPTGGSGYGYTF.

Of note for this clone: The read comes to an end 3 residues before the CDR3 does, leaving the germline J gene to fill in the end. The chain joins TRBV2 to TRBJ1-1; D may be TRBD1 (5 bases). Per germline, CDR1 SNHLY and CDR2 FYNNEI. The CDR3 runs to 11 residues. The sequenced CDR3 bases are TGTGCCAGCCACTTGGGGGGGAGC. Translating it yields CASHLGGS. The full-length CDR3 reads as CASHLGGSAFF.

Comments on this clone: With the read ending 3 residues before the CDR3 end, the germline J gene is used to fill in that end. The J gene is TRBJ2-2, the V gene TRBV11-3; 9 bases are a match to TRBD1. The junction had 5 bases not matched to a gene; V was cut back by 5 bases and J by 4 bases. The CDR3 totals 15 residues. The V gene's germline CDR1 is SGHNT and CDR2 YENEEA. The CDR3 here is CASSPGTGLTGELFF. The sequenced part of the CDR3 DNA is TGTGCCAGCAGCCCCGGGACAGGGCTCACCGGGGAG.

On this clone: Read data end 3 residues before the CDR3 end; the end is taken from the germline J gene. The chain is built from TRBV29-1 and TRBJ2-1; TRBD2 matches 7 bases. This CDR3 has 13 amino acids. The ends lost 6 bases at V and 6 bases at J; junction bases unmatched: 8. CDR1 and CDR2 from the germline V gene are SQVTM and ANQGSEA. Incomplete CDR3 DNA: TGCAGCGTCTCGGGACTAACCCTCAATGAG. Translated: CSVSGLTLNE. The CDR3 reads in full as CSVSGLTLNEQFF.

With regard to this clone: Sequencing ends 3 residues short of the CDR3 end; the germline J gene provides the rest. The rearrangement links TRBV5-1 to TRBJ2-7; 10 bases are a match to TRBD1. Germline CDR1 reads SGHRS; CDR2 reads YFSETQ. The V segment lost 3 bases and the J segment 2 bases; nucleotides outside the gene matches: 8. The CDR3 length is 16 residues. The CDR3 DNA, read in part, is TGCGCCAGCAGCTGGCGTCTCGGACAGGGGGCCTACGAG. Translated, it gives CASSWRLGQGAYE. The full CDR3 sequence reads CASSWRLGQGAYEQYF.

As regards this clone: The sequenced fragment ends 3 residues before the CDR3 boundary, so the rest is inferred from the germline J gene. This chain joins TRBV2 and TRBJ2-7; 12 nucleotides align to TRBD1. The germline gives CDR1 SNHLY, CDR2 FYNNEI. The trim removed 11 bases at V and 2 bases at J, leaving 13 bases unmatched. The CDR3 contains 16 residues. The chain's CDR3 is CAGDRGLGGGTYEQYF. The covered CDR3 bases are TGTGCCGGGGACAGGGGGCTAGGCGGGGGGACCTACGAG.

Comments on this clone: The read finishes 3 residues shy of the CDR3 end, and the germline J gene is used to complete it. V is TRBV19 and J is TRBJ2-1, with 14 bases aligning to TRBD2. Germline loops: CDR1 LNHDA, CDR2 SQIVND (reference sequence). The CDR3 has 17 residues. J was trimmed by 7 bases and V by 7 bases; bases with no gene match: 12. CDR3 sequence reads: CASKNLRGTSGSNEQFF. The CDR3 bases that were read are TGTGCCAGTAAAAACCTGAGGGGGACTAGCGGGAGTAATGAG.

Comment on this clone: The CDR3 end lies 3 residues beyond the end of the read and is filled in from the germline J gene. V usage is TRBV2 and J usage is TRBJ2-1, with 9 bases aligning to TRBD2. J was trimmed by 6 bases and V by 6 bases; bases with no gene match: 9. Germline CDR1 SNHLY, CDR2 FYNNEI. CDR3 length: 15 amino acids. CDR3 sequence reads: CASSPNGLASNEQFF. The part of the CDR3 DNA that was read is TGTGCCAGCAGCCCGAATGGACTAGCGTCCAATGAG.

About this clone: Sequencing ends 3 residues short of the CDR3 end; the germline J gene provides the rest. The rearrangement uses TRBV5-6 and TRBJ1-2; D might be TRBD1 (6 bases). V lost 4 bases and J 4 bases, leaving 14 bases between the germline ends. CDR1 SGHDT and CDR2 YYEEEE come from the germline V gene. The CDR3 extends over 14 amino acids. Incomplete CDR3 DNA: TGTGCCAGCAGCGCTAATACAGGGACCTATGGC. Protein sequence: CASSANTGTYG. The entire CDR3 reads CASSANTGTYGYTF.

In the case of this clone: The read finishes 3 residues shy of the CDR3 end, and the germline J gene is used to complete it. The rearrangement links TRBV18 to TRBJ2-5, with D hard to call. V gave up 1 base and J gave up 4 bases, with 4 bases separating them. Germline V gives CDR1 KGHSH, CDR2 LQKENI. The CDR3 length is 12 residues. The CDR3 sequence is CASSPLLETQYF. The sequenced CDR3 bases are TGTGCCAGCTCACCACTCTTAGAGACC.

A word on this clone: The read stops 3 residues short of the end of the CDR3; the missing end is completed from the germline J gene. This rearrangement joins TRBV18 to TRBJ2-5; TRBD2 aligns across 8 bases. Germline V lookup: CDR1 KGHSH, CDR2 LQKENI. The CDR3 spans 14 residues. Unmatched junction bases numbered 4, after V lost 2 bases and J lost 5 bases. This CDR3 reads CASSPSSGEETQYF. The covered CDR3 bases are TGTGCCAGCTCACCAAGTAGCGGGGAGGAGACC.

The CDR3 loop reads CAGQSCREGVGELFF. CDR3 DNA, as far as it was read: TGTGCCGGCCAGTCCTGCCGGGAGGGGGTCGGGGAG. The chain carries TRBV30 and TRBJ2-2, with 8 bases identical to TRBD2. The CDR3 end is not reached by the read, which stops 3 residues before it; the germline J gene fills it in. In germline, CDR1 is GTSNPN, CDR2 SVGIG (reference sequence). Trimming cost V 8 bases and J 7 bases; bases outside gene matches: 15. CDR3 length: 15 residues.

To note about this clone: The read ends 3 residues shy of where the CDR3 ends; the end is completed using the germline J gene. This rearrangement joins TRBV5-4 to TRBJ2-7; D remains ambiguous. V shed 0 bases and J shed 2 bases, with 3 bases lying between them. In germline, CDR1 is SGHNT, CDR2 YYREEE (reference sequence). This CDR3 spans 12 amino acids. The CDR3 region is CASSLDTYEQYF. The sequenced part of the CDR3 DNA is TGTGCCAGCAGCTTGGACACCTACGAG. Full variable domain (rest looked up from reference TRBV5-4 and TRBJ2-7): ETGVTQSPTHLIKTRGQQVTLRCSSQSGHNTVSWYQQALGQGPQFIFQYYREEENGRGNFPPRFSGLQFPNYSSELNVNALELDDSALYLCASSLDTYEQYFGPGTRLTVT.

Details on this clone: The DNA ends 3 residues before the CDR3 does, and the rest of the CDR3 is filled in from the germline J gene. This rearrangement joins TRBV23-1 to TRBJ1-2; weak D call: TRBD1 (6 bases). TRBV23-1 belongs to the ORF category, with a function that is uncertain. The germline V and J ends were trimmed by 2 bases and 6 bases, with 10 bases remaining between them. The CDR3 has 13 residues. CDR3 DNA, as far as it was read: TGCGCCAGCAGTCAAATAGCAGGGGATGGC. Translation gives CASSQIAGDG. The CDR3 in its entirety is CASSQIAGDGYTF.

In the case of this clone: The read ends 3 residues early relative to the CDR3; the germline J gene fills the gap. The chain links TRBV29-1 to TRBJ1-1; 11 nucleotides match TRBD1. The germline V gene encodes CDR1 SQVTM and CDR2 ANQGSEA. This CDR3 has 14 residues. With 7 bases clipped from V and 4 bases from J, the junction kept 8 bases outside the gene matches. The DNA read from the CDR3 is TGCAGCGCCTACACCGGGACAGGGGGCACTGAA. Translating gives CSAYTGTGGTE. The full CDR3 reads CSAYTGTGGTEAFF.

A word on this clone: The read ends 3 residues early relative to the CDR3; the germline J gene fills the gap. The rearrangement links TRBV19 to TRBJ2-2, with D uncertain. This CDR3 spans 13 amino acids. Per the germline V gene, CDR1 is LNHDA and CDR2 is SQIVND (reference sequence). Trimming stripped 1 base from V and 7 bases from J, with 7 bases between. CDR3 loop: CASSIVSLGELFF. Partial CDR3 DNA: TGTGCCAGTAGTATAGTATCTCTCGGGGAG.

A remark on this clone: The read comes to an end 3 residues before the CDR3 does, leaving the germline J gene to fill in the end. The chain employs TRBV5-1 and TRBJ1-2; 7 bases agree with TRBD1. Germline values: CDR1 SGHRS, CDR2 YFSETQ. The CDR3 runs 16 residues. Trimming removed 5 bases from V and 4 bases from J; junction bases left unmatched: 14. The CDR3: CASSLASAGGFYGYTF. The CDR3 DNA, read in part, is TGCGCCAGCAGTCTTGCTTCGGCAGGGGGTTTCTATGGC.

On this clone itself: The read finishes 3 residues shy of the CDR3 end, and the germline J gene is used to complete it. This chain links TRBV11-1 with TRBJ1-2; D not resolved. CDR1 is SGHAT, CDR2 FQDESV, per germline (reference sequence). V shed 4 bases and J shed 0 bases, with 12 bases lying between them. The CDR3 is 15 residues long. Partial CDR3 DNA: TGTGCCAGCAGCTCGGAGGCAGGCGCTAACTATGGC. Protein: CASSSEAGANYG. The whole CDR3 reads CASSSEAGANYGYTF.

Details on this clone: The read comes to an end 3 residues before the CDR3 does, leaving the germline J gene to fill in the end. The gene calls are TRBV5-1 and TRBJ1-4; maybe TRBD1 (6 bases). The CDR3 consists of 14 residues. CDR1 and CDR2 from the germline V gene are SGHRS and YFSETQ. The V gene lost 1 base and the J gene lost 8 bases, with 12 bases spanning the gap. The CDR3 sequence is CASSLRTDSEKLFF. The CDR3 DNA, read in part, is TGCGCCAGCAGCTTGCGGACAGACAGCGAAAAA.

Partial CDR3 DNA: TGTGCCAGCAGCCCCCCATTACAGGCATACGAG. It encodes CASSPPLQAYE. From start to end, the CDR3 is CASSPPLQAYEQYF. V is TRBV7-9 and J is TRBJ2-7; D perhaps matches TRBD1 (5 bases). The read ends 3 residues before the CDR3 terminus; that terminus is restored from the germline J gene. Per the germline V gene, CDR1 is SEHNR and CDR2 is FQNEAQ (reference sequence). V gave up 5 bases and J gave up 4 bases, with 15 bases separating them. The CDR3 is 14 amino acids.

For this clone: The CDR3 end lies 3 residues beyond the end of the read and is filled in from the germline J gene. The V gene is TRBV5-1, the J gene TRBJ1-5; D is unclear. V shed 0 bases and J shed 4 bases, with 5 bases lying between them. Germline CDR1 and CDR2: SGHRS and YFSETQ. CDR3 length equals 13 residues. The part of the CDR3 DNA that was read is TGCGCCAGCAGCTTGGGGGCGAATCAGCCC. Protein product: CASSLGANQP. The full CDR3 protein reads CASSLGANQPQHF.

As to this clone: The read is 3 residues too short to cover the CDR3 end, so that end is filled in from the germline J gene. The gene calls are TRBV6-2 or TRBV6-3 and TRBJ1-2; 9 bases align to TRBD1. CDR1 MNHEY and CDR2 SVGEGT come from the germline V gene. V lost 10 bases to trimming and J lost 7 bases; unmatched junction nucleotides: 4. This CDR3 spans 11 amino acids. The chain's CDR3 is CATTTGGGYTF. The part of the CDR3 DNA that was read is TGTGCCACTACGACAGGGGGTGGC.